The 18 T cell receptor beta chains below all came from one sample that was sequenced in a study of T cells expressing NK-cell markers. One entry per CDR3 protein, without DNA, is what TCRdb gives after re-calling the 5' RACE reads. This specimen shows 200,000 to 300,000 distinct CDR3 sequences; the ten leading clones hold about 0.4%. The sequencing sample was made of blood T cells: a sorted CD56 or NKG2C T cell subset, CD4+ or CD8+ T cells, or bulk PBMC T cells (not recorded which). These receptors came from a man aged 18 to 29 in good health.

This chain links TRBV5-5 with TRBJ2-1; TCRdb returns TRBD1, unconfirmable since there is no DNA. Germline V gives CDR1 SGHKS, CDR2 YYEKEE (reference sequence). CDR3 length: 16 residues. The CDR3 loop reads CASSSDRDSSYNEQFF.

CDR3 loop: CASTQQGYYEQYF. The V gene is TRBV25-1, the J gene TRBJ2-7; lacking DNA, the TRBD1 call made by TCRdb goes unchecked. Germline V gene sequence: CDR1 MGHDK, CDR2 SYGVNS. This CDR3 comprises 13 residues.

This sequence joins TRBV9 and TRBJ2-1; the TCRdb call, TRBD2, lacks DNA for checking. Looked up from germline, CDR1 is SGDLS and CDR2 is YYNGEE. The CDR3 has 20 residues. CDR3 residues: CASSPQGASGRASSYNEQFF.

The chain's CDR3 is CASLLAGTSYNEQFF. The chain couples TRBV7-8 to TRBJ2-1; TCRdb's D call, TRBD2, is unchecked because there is no DNA. The germline CDR1 and CDR2 sequences are SGHVS and FQNEAQ. The CDR3 extends over 15 amino acids.

This chain joins TRBV7-2 and TRBJ2-3; no DNA is available, so the TRBD2 call from TCRdb remains unchecked. The germline gives CDR1 SGHTA, CDR2 FQGNSA. The CDR3 runs 18 residues. The CDR3 spells CASSLATPGGPGTDTQYF.

This chain links TRBV11-2 with TRBJ2-5; absent DNA, TCRdb's TRBD2 call cannot be checked. CDR1 and CDR2 from the germline V gene are SGHAT and FQNNGV. This CDR3 comprises 14 residues. The CDR3 spells CSTTTLRGGETQYF.

The chain joins TRBV30 to TRBJ1-2. The CDR3 covers 12 residues. Looked up from germline, CDR1 is GTSNPN and CDR2 is SVGIG (reference sequence). The CDR3 region is CAWSVPRRGYTF.

CDR3 loop: CASSERGGGTDTQYF. V and J are TRBV6-1 and TRBJ2-3; TCRdb names TRBD1, which stays unverified in the absence of DNA. The CDR3 extends over 15 amino acids. Germline-derived CDR1 and CDR2 are MNHNS and SASEGT.

V usage is TRBV10-3 and J usage is TRBJ1-2; TCRdb reports TRBD1, a call that lacks DNA to check it against. The length of the CDR3 is 16 residues. Germline CDR1 is ENHRY and CDR2 is SYGVKD. The CDR3 reads CAISEPRTGDNYGYTF.

This chain joins TRBV7-3 and TRBJ2-3; no DNA is available, so the TRBD2 call from TCRdb remains unchecked. The CDR3 extends over 15 amino acids. Germline CDR1 and CDR2: SGHTA and FQGTGA. The chain's CDR3 is CASSSSGIAGGTQYF.

The genes are TRBV20-1 and TRBJ2-5. The CDR3 extends over 11 amino acids. The germline V gene encodes CDR1 DFQATT and CDR2 SNEGSKA (reference sequence). The CDR3 sequence: CSLKKGETQYF.

This chain uses TRBV4-1 with TRBJ2-5. The germline CDR1 and CDR2 sequences are MGHRA and YSYEKL. The CDR3 sequence is 12 residues long. The CDR3 is CASSQVGATQYF.

CDR3 residues: CASSSSGESNQPQHF. The chain joins TRBV5-1 to TRBJ1-5; TCRdb indicates TRBD1, and absent DNA this call remains unverified. Germline values: CDR1 SGHRS, CDR2 YFSETQ. The CDR3 spans 15 residues.

The J gene is TRBJ2-7, the V gene TRBV6-5. This CDR3 spans 11 amino acids. Germline V gene lookup returns CDR1 MNHEY and CDR2 SVGAGI. The CDR3 protein is CAARGSYEQYF.

The chain joins TRBV5-1 to TRBJ1-3. This CDR3 is 13 amino acids long. Germline assignment: CDR1 SGHRS and CDR2 YFSETQ. This CDR3 reads CASSRSAGNTIYF.

This sequence joins TRBV13 and TRBJ2-7; the D call from TCRdb, TRBD1, cannot be confirmed without DNA. The CDR3 spans 13 residues. Germline V gives CDR1 PRHDT, CDR2 FYEKMQ (reference sequence). The CDR3 spells CASRGVGRFEQYF.

The genes are TRBV12-3 or TRBV12-4 and TRBJ2-1; TCRdb lists TRBD2, though no DNA is available to test this call. The CDR3 has 12 amino acids. CDR3 residues: CASSATSNEQFF.

The J gene is TRBJ1-5, the V gene TRBV2. Germline CDR1 SNHLY, CDR2 FYNNEI. This CDR3 is 13 amino acids long. The chain's CDR3 is CASGWSSNQPQHF.